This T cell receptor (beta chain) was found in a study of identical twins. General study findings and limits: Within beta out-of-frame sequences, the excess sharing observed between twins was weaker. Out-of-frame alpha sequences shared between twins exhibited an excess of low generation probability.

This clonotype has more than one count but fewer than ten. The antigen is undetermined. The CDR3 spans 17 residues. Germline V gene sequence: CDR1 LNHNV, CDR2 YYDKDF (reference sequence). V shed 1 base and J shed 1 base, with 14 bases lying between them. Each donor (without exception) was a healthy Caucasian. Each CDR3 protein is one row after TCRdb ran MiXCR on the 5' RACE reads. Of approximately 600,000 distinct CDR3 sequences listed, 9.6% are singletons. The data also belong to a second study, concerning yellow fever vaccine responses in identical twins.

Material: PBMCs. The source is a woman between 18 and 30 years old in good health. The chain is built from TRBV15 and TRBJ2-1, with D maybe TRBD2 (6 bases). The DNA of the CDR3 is TGTGCCACCAGCAGAGGACTAGGAGGGTATTCCTACAATGAGCAGTTCTTC. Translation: CATSRGLGGYSYNEQFF.